Each of the 23 T cell receptor beta chains below was sequenced from the same sample in a study of tumor T cells in aggressive B-cell lymphoma. Produced via immunoSEQ multiplex PCR; TCRdb's table is partial and in-frame only. The table shows approximately 6,600 clones, with roughly 86% occurring only once. The sequencing input was tumor tissue. Receptors were obtained from an adult with diffuse large B cell lymphoma. Some clones in this sample may be carry-over from other donors' samples.

J is TRBJ1-1 and V is TRBV2; D gene ambiguous. V shed 7 bases and J shed 9 bases, with 18 bases lying between them. The CDR3 has 13 residues. The V gene's germline CDR1 is SNHLY and CDR2 FYNNEI. The CDR3 DNA follows: TGTGCCAGCAATTATCCGGGGAACCATCAAGCTTTCTTT. It codes for CASNYPGNHQAFF.

This rearrangement joins TRBV27 to TRBJ1-5; 8 nucleotides agree with TRBD1. Germline trimming cut 5 bases from V and 3 bases from J; bases unmatched to any gene: 6. Per germline, CDR1 MNHEY and CDR2 SMNVEV (reference sequence). CDR3 size: 15 residues. The CDR3 sequence is CASSPGTGLNQPQHF. CDR3 DNA: TGTGCCAGCAGTCCTGGGACAGGCCTCAATCAGCCCCAGCATTTT.

The V call is TRBV7-9, the J call TRBJ2-5; TRBD1 might be the D (6 bases). CDR3 size: 14 residues. V was trimmed by 5 bases and J by 1 base, leaving 11 bases between them. Germline V CDR1 and CDR2: SEHNR, FQNEAQ (reference sequence). The CDR3 spells CASSPGQFQETQYF. The DNA for the CDR3 is TGTGCCAGCAGCCCGGGACAATTCCAAGAGACCCAGTACTTC.

This CDR3 is CASSVDRDRAYEQYF. The CDR3 DNA sequence: TGTGCCAGCAGCGTCGACCGGGACAGAGCCTACGAGCAGTACTTC. The chain uses TRBV9 and TRBJ2-7; 7 nucleotides line up with TRBD1. Trimming cost V 2 bases and J 2 bases; bases outside gene matches: 7. The germline V gene encodes CDR1 SGDLS and CDR2 YYNGEE. The CDR3 has 15 residues. Variable domain in full (rest from reference TRBV9 and TRBJ2-7): DSGVTQTPKHLITATGQRVTLRCSPRSGDLSVYWYQQSLDQGLQFLIQYYNGEERAKGNILERFSAQQFPDLHSELNLSSLELGDSALYFCASSVDRDRAYEQYFGPGTRLTVT.

This chain connects TRBV11-2 to TRBJ2-2; possibly TRBD2 for D (6 bases). CDR1 is SGHAT and CDR2 is FQNNGV in the germline V gene. V lost 3 bases to trimming and J lost 8 bases, with 19 bases between them. The CDR3 sequence is 16 residues long. CDR3 coding DNA: TGTGCCAGCAGCTTCGGCGGTGGATGGGGGAGGGGGGAGCTGTTTTTT. This gives the protein CASSFGGGWGRGELFF.

The chain couples TRBV7-3 to TRBJ2-5, with TRBD2 identical over 11 bases. This CDR3 has 16 residues. CDR1 and CDR2 (germline): SGHTA, FQGTGA. Trimming cost V 4 bases and J 5 bases; bases outside gene matches: 9. CDR3 loop: CASSSSSGGPRETQYF. The CDR3 DNA is TGTGCCAGCAGCTCCTCTAGCGGGGGGCCCCGGGAGACCCAGTACTTC.

The gene calls are TRBV7-9 and TRBJ2-5, with 8 positions matching TRBD1. The CDR3 is made up of 14 amino acids. Per germline, CDR1 SEHNR and CDR2 FQNEAQ (reference sequence). Trimming took 3 bases from V and 4 from J; bases not matched to a gene: 4. The CDR3 DNA is TGTGCCAGCAGCTTCAGTCAGGGGGCAGAGACCCAGTACTTC. Protein sequence: CASSFSQGAETQYF.

Only one count was recorded for this clone. CDR3 DNA: TGTGCCAGTAGTGGAAACCTAGAATCAGATACGCAGTATTTT. Protein product: CASSGNLESDTQYF. The chain couples TRBV19 to TRBJ2-3, with no clear D. V shed 5 bases and J shed 4 bases, with 13 bases lying between them. The CDR3 contains 14 residues. From germline, CDR1 is LNHDA and CDR2 SQIVND (reference sequence).

The J gene is TRBJ2-1, the V gene TRBV7-9, with no clear D. The V end was cut by 5 bases, the J end by 7 bases, with 9 bases between. The germline CDR1 and CDR2 sequences are SEHNR and FQNEAQ (reference sequence). CDR3 length equals 12 residues. In DNA, the CDR3 is TGTGCCAGCAGCGTTAGTATGAATGAGCAGTTCTTC. Translating gives CASSVSMNEQFF.

The genes are TRBV30 and TRBJ1-4; D is undetermined. The CDR3 extends over 12 amino acids. Per the germline V gene, CDR1 is GTSNPN and CDR2 is SVGIG (reference sequence). The V end lost 2 bases, the J end lost 10 bases, and 11 bases lay between the germline ends. The CDR3, as DNA: TGTGCCTGGAGTATCGGGGATCTAAAACTGTTTTTT. Translating it yields CAWSIGDLKLFF.

CDR3 residues: CASSFAGGERETQYF. In nucleotides, the CDR3 is TGTGCCAGCAGCTTTGCGGGGGGGGAGAGAGAGACCCAGTACTTC. This chain uses TRBV7-2 with TRBJ2-5, with TRBD2 identical over 9 bases. This CDR3 region has 15 residues. Germline V gene sequence: CDR1 SGHTA, CDR2 FQGNSA. With 3 bases clipped from V and 4 bases from J, the junction kept 6 bases outside the gene matches. Full variable domain (outside the CDR3, taken from reference TRBV7-2 and TRBJ2-5): GAGVSQSPSNKVTEKGKDVELRCDPISGHTALYWYRQSLGQGLEFLIYFQGNSAPDKSGLPSDRFSAERTGGSVSTLTIQRTQQEDSAVYLCASSFAGGERETQYFGPGTRLLVL.

This chain uses TRBV28 with TRBJ2-5; TRBD2 matches 14 bases. The J segment lost 1 base and the V segment lost 9 bases, leaving 4 bases of the junction unmatched. The CDR3 extends over 15 amino acids. Germline V CDR1 and CDR2: MDHEN, SYDVKM. The chain's CDR3 is CASGLAGGFQETQYF. For the CDR3, the DNA is TGTGCCAGTGGACTAGCGGGGGGTTTCCAAGAGACCCAGTACTTC. Full variable domain (outside the CDR3, taken from reference TRBV28 and TRBJ2-5): DVKVTQSSRYLVKRTGEKVFLECVQDMDHENMFWYRQDPGLGLRLIYFSYDVKMKEKGDIPEGYSVSREKKERFSLILESASTNQTSMYLCASGLAGGFQETQYFGPGTRLLVL.

V is TRBV28 and J is TRBJ1-1, with TRBD1 matching 8 bases. CDR1 is MDHEN, CDR2 SYDVKM, per germline. CDR3 size: 14 residues. Trimming took 6 bases from V and 2 from J; bases not matched to a gene: 5. CDR3 in amino acids: CASSPGQGNTEAFF. In DNA, the CDR3 is TGTGCCAGCAGCCCCGGACAGGGTAACACTGAAGCTTTCTTT.

The genes are TRBV29-1 and TRBJ2-3; a weak D match, TRBD1 (8 bases). The V gene's germline CDR1 is SQVTM and CDR2 ANQGSEA. Trimming removed 7 bases at V and 2 bases at J, with 13 bases between. This CDR3 contains 13 residues. The CDR3: CSDRGGYTDTQYF. CDR3 sequence (DNA): TGCAGCGACAGGGGGGGATACACAGATACGCAGTATTTT.

The chain has TRBV29-1 and TRBJ1-2; unclear D gene. Germline CDR1 SQVTM, CDR2 ANQGSEA. V gave up 2 bases and J gave up 3 bases, with 4 bases separating them. The CDR3 sequence is 11 residues long. The CDR3 region has the DNA TGCAGCGTTGAACGAGACTATGGCTACACCTTC. Protein sequence: CSVERDYGYTF.

The chain joins TRBV10-3 to TRBJ1-2; 8 nucleotides line up with TRBD1. V shed 10 bases, J shed 6 bases, and the junction held 10 bases outside the gene matches. Germline CDR1 ENHRY, CDR2 SYGVKD. There are 13 residues in the CDR3. CDR3 bases: TGTGCCACCTCTAGGATGGACAGGGATGGCTACACCTTC. Its translation: CATSRMDRDGYTF.

This rearrangement joins TRBV5-6 to TRBJ2-1; TRBD1 agrees at 7 bases. This CDR3 has 14 residues. CDR1 and CDR2 (germline): SGHDT, YYEEEE. J gave up 5 bases and V 4 bases, and 6 bases lay outside the gene matches. CDR3 protein: CASSPWTGHNEQFF. The DNA of the CDR3 is TGTGCCAGCAGCCCATGGACAGGCCACAATGAGCAGTTCTTC. The full variable domain, with the rest looked up from reference TRBV5-6 and TRBJ2-1, is DAGVTQSPTHLIKTRGQQVTLRCSPKSGHDTVSWYQQALGQGPQFIFQYYEEEERQRGNFPDRFSGHQFPNYSSELNVNALLLGDSALYLCASSPWTGHNEQFFGPGTRLTVL.

This clone was observed a single time. The V and J genes are TRBV7-9 and TRBJ2-3; tentatively, D is TRBD2 (7 bases). Between the trimmed V and J ends, which lost 4 bases and 4 bases, there was a span of 9 bases. CDR1 and CDR2 from the germline V gene are SEHNR and FQNEAQ (reference sequence). The CDR3 sequence is 13 residues long. Here the CDR3 reads CASSSGGPDTQYF. Here the CDR3 DNA reads TGTGCCAGCAGCTCGGGGGGCCCAGATACGCAGTATTTT.

This clone was detected only once. The chain employs TRBV18 and TRBJ1-1; TRBD1 aligns across 8 bases. The CDR3 contains 13 residues. V shed 8 bases and J 3 bases; nucleotides not matched to a gene: 5. Germline loops: CDR1 KGHSH, CDR2 LQKENI. The CDR3 is CASRMGQDTEAFF. The CDR3 nucleotides read TGTGCCAGCCGAATGGGACAGGACACTGAAGCTTTCTTT.

This sequence joins TRBV9 and TRBJ2-6, with 7 bases that match TRBD1. Trimming cost V 0 bases and J 3 bases; bases outside gene matches: 12. The CDR3 is 19 amino acids. Looked up from germline, CDR1 is SGDLS and CDR2 is YYNGEE. Written as DNA, the CDR3 is TGTGCCAGCAGCGTAGTTAAAGGGGGCCAAGTCTTTGGGGCCAACGTCCTGACTTTC. Its protein is CASSVVKGGQVFGANVLTF.

The rearrangement joins TRBV7-2 to TRBJ2-3, with 9 bases fitting TRBD2. The J segment lost 7 bases and the V segment lost 3 bases, leaving 11 bases of the junction unmatched. This CDR3 comprises 16 residues. The germline V gene has CDR1 SGHTA and CDR2 FQGNSA. CDR3 sequence reads: CASSLAWGGGANTQYF. The CDR3 nucleotides are TGTGCCAGCAGCTTGGCCTGGGGCGGGGGGGCCAATACGCAGTATTTT.

This chain links TRBV29-1 with TRBJ1-4, with unresolved D. The CDR3 has 14 residues. V gave up 5 bases and J gave up 5 bases, with 15 bases separating them. Germline loops: CDR1 SQVTM, CDR2 ANQGSEA. DNA of the CDR3: TGCAGCGTTAAGCCCCGGAGCGGGAATGAAAAACTGTTTTTT. Translation gives CSVKPRSGNEKLFF.

J is TRBJ2-2 and V is TRBV6-5, with TRBD2 identical over 9 bases. This CDR3 spans 15 amino acids. Germline V CDR1 and CDR2: MNHEY, SVGAGI. V lost 6 bases and J lost 1; bases outside the gene matches: 3. CDR3 bases: TGTGCCAGCAGCTATAGCGGGAGGAACACCGGGGAGCTGTTTTTT. Its translation: CASSYSGRNTGELFF.